The 9 T cell receptor beta chains in this list originate from one sample, sequenced in a study of shared clonotypes between healthy human individuals. Data came from immunoSEQ multiplex PCR; TCRdb stores just in-frame clones and leaves some out. The sample carries 1,500,000 or so clones, approximately 98.5% recorded once. The sequencing input was naive CD4+ T cells sorted from blood. Subset of the sample: CD45RA+ positively selected. The receptors stem from a man aged 30-40 years in good health.

The rearrangement joins TRBV7-6 to TRBJ2-2; TRBD2 aligns across 13 bases. The germline V gene has CDR1 SGHVS and CDR2 FNYEAQ. Trimming removed 3 bases from V and 5 bases from J; junction bases left unmatched: 9. CDR3 length: 18 residues. CDR3 region: CASSFTWTSGRRTGELFF. CDR3 in DNA: TGTGCCAGCAGCTTTACTTGGACTAGCGGGAGAAGAACCGGGGAGCTGTTTTTT.

The V and J genes are TRBV5-1 and TRBJ2-7; TRBD2 matches at 10 bases. The V gene end was trimmed by 4 bases and the J gene end by 2 bases; junction bases not matched to a gene: 6. From germline, CDR1 is SGHRS and CDR2 YFSETQ. The CDR3 is 15 residues long. CDR3 protein: CASSAAGTSAYEQYF. CDR3 coding DNA: TGCGCCAGCAGCGCCGCCGGGACTAGCGCCTACGAGCAGTACTTC.

CDR3 coding DNA: TGCGCCAGCAGCGTACCGGGACCCCTCTACGAGCAGTACTTC. This gives the protein CASSVPGPLYEQYF. The chain links TRBV5-1 to TRBJ2-7, with D possibly being TRBD1 or TRBD2 (5 bases each). Germline assignment: CDR1 SGHRS and CDR2 YFSETQ. V lost 4 bases and J 3 bases, leaving 14 bases between the germline ends. CDR3 length: 14 residues.

As regards this clone: This sample also contains other DNA sequences that code for the same CDR3. The V and J genes are TRBV19 and TRBJ1-1, with unresolved D. The CDR3 spans 11 residues. V was pared by 3 bases and J by 4 bases, with 3 bases between. Per the germline V gene, CDR1 is LNHDA and CDR2 is SQIVND (reference sequence). CDR3 in DNA: TGTGCCAGTAGTATTTTCACTGAAGCTTTCTTT. Translation: CASSIFTEAFF.

This chain connects TRBV5-4 to TRBJ2-7, with 8 bases matching TRBD2. V gave up 4 bases and J gave up 0 bases; unmatched junction bases: 9. Germline values: CDR1 SGHNT, CDR2 YYREEE (reference sequence). The CDR3 length is 16 residues. The CDR3 nucleotides are TGTGCCAGCAGCCAGACAAGCGGGAGACACTCCTACGAGCAGTACTTC. Translating gives CASSQTSGRHSYEQYF.

Note on this clone: Other DNA sequences from this sample encode an identical CDR3 as well. V is TRBV18 and J is TRBJ2-3, with D perhaps matching TRBD2 (5 bases). Trimming stripped 2 bases from V and 0 bases from J, with 9 bases between. Germline V gene data show CDR1 as KGHSH and CDR2 as LQKENI. CDR3 length: 15 amino acids. CDR3 residues: CASSPSSSSTDTQYF. DNA of the CDR3: TGTGCCAGCTCACCATCTAGCAGCAGCACAGATACGCAGTATTTT.

The V and J genes are TRBV19 and TRBJ1-1; D is uncertain. Trimming removed 4 bases from V and 4 bases from J, with 7 bases in between. The CDR3 sequence is 12 residues long. Germline V lookup: CDR1 LNHDA, CDR2 SQIVND (reference sequence). Here the CDR3 DNA reads TGTGCCAGTAGTAAGAGGGCCACTGAAGCTTTCTTT. Amino acid sequence: CASSKRATEAFF. The full variable domain, its missing parts supplied by reference TRBV19 and TRBJ1-1, is DGGITQSPKYLFRKEGQNVTLSCEQNLNHDAMYWYRQDPGQGLRLIYYSQIVNDFQKGDIAEGYSVSREKKESFPLTVTSAQKNPTAFYLCASSKRATEAFFGQGTRLTVV.

The chain employs TRBV9 and TRBJ2-7; TRBD2 agrees at 7 bases. V was clipped by 6 bases and J by 3 bases; unmatched bases: 9. Germline V CDR1 and CDR2: SGDLS, YYNGEE. The CDR3 runs 14 residues. Here the CDR3 DNA reads TGTGCCAGCACCGTTGGGGCGGGAGTCTACGAGCAGTACTTC. Translated: CASTVGAGVYEQYF. Combining the CDR3 with reference TRBV9 and TRBJ2-7 gives the whole variable domain DSGVTQTPKHLITATGQRVTLRCSPRSGDLSVYWYQQSLDQGLQFLIQYYNGEERAKGNILERFSAQQFPDLHSELNLSSLELGDSALYFCASTVGAGVYEQYFGPGTRLTVT.

The chain is built from TRBV7-2 and TRBJ2-5; D is unclear. Germline V gene data show CDR1 as SGHTA and CDR2 as FQGNSA. V was trimmed by 5 bases and J by 0 bases, leaving 13 bases between them. This CDR3 spans 15 amino acids. In nucleotides, the CDR3 is TGTGCCAGCAGCCCTAACAATTGGTACCAAGAGACCCAGTACTTC. This gives the protein CASSPNNWYQETQYF. The complete variable domain, with remaining parts taken from reference TRBV7-2 and TRBJ2-5, reads GAGVSQSPSNKVTEKGKDVELRCDPISGHTALYWYRQSLGQGLEFLIYFQGNSAPDKSGLPSDRFSAERTGGSVSTLTIQRTQQEDSAVYLCASSPNNWYQETQYFGPGTRLLVL.